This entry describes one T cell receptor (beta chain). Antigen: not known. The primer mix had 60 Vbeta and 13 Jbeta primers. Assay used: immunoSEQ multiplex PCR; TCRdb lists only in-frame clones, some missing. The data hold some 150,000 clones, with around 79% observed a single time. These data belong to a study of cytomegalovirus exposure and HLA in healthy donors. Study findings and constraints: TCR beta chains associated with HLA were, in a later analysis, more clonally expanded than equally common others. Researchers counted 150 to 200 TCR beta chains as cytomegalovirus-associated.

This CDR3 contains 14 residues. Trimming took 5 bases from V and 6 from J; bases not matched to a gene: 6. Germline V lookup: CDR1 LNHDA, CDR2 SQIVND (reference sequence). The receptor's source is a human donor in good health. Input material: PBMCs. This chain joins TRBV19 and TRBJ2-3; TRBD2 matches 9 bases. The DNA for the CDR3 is TGTGCCAGTAGTTTAGGGACTAGCAGGGATACGCAGTATTTT. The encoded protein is CASSLGTSRDTQYF. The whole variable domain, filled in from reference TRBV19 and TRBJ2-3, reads DGGITQSPKYLFRKEGQNVTLSCEQNLNHDAMYWYRQDPGQGLRLIYYSQIVNDFQKGDIAEGYSVSREKKESFPLTVTSAQKNPTAFYLCASSLGTSRDTQYFGPGTRLTVL.